This TCR beta chain was recorded in a study of T cell responses to AZD1222 COVID-19 vaccine. Profiled with immunoSEQ multiplex PCR; TCRdb holds only in-frame clones, not every one. The sample contains about 110,000 clones, around 90% of which appear only once. This clone was seen a handful of times. The germline V gene encodes CDR1 MRHNA and CDR2 SNTAGT. CDR3 length: 14 amino acids. The V and J ends lost 4 bases and 1 base, in that order; junction bases with no gene match: 0. The chain uses TRBV6-4 and TRBJ2-3, with 9 bases lining up with TRBD1. This sequence was found in an adult in good health. Sample: peripheral blood, taken on day 0 of MenACWY control vaccination. CDR3 residues: CASSGTGGTDTQYF. The CDR3 DNA reads TGTGCCAGCAGTGGGACAGGGGGCACAGATACGCAGTATTTT.